This T cell receptor beta chain was captured in a study of shared clonotypes between healthy human individuals. Study-wide results and limits: Around 5% of naive CD4 clonotypes were common to several donors.

Over several immunoSEQ plates, each subset's genomic DNA was distributed in even portions. TCRdb's table, derived via immunoSEQ multiplex PCR, lists solely in-frame clones and lacks some. The sample lists some 2,000,000 clones, nearly 97% occurring once. Donors, without exception, were Caucasian adults residing in Nashville, Tennessee. J gave up 2 bases and V 4 bases, and 15 bases lay outside the gene matches. This CDR3 contains 18 residues. Per germline, CDR1 SEHNR and CDR2 FQNEAQ (reference sequence). Comments on this clone: Its antigen remains unknown.

This TCR was sampled from a man between 18 and 29 years old in good health. Specimen: naive CD4+ T cells sorted from blood. Specified subset: CD45RA+ positively selected. The chain employs TRBV7-9 and TRBJ2-5, with 8 bases that match TRBD2. CDR3 nucleotide sequence: TGTGCCAGCAGCTCCCAGGCGGGCGGGAGGTTCGGGCAAGAGACCCAGTACTTC. This translates into CASSSQAGGRFGQETQYF. Full variable domain (missing parts from reference TRBV7-9 and TRBJ2-5): DTGVSQNPRHKITKRGQNVTFRCDPISEHNRLYWYRQTLGQGPEFLTYFQNEAQLEKSRLLSDRFSAERPKGSFSTLEIQRTEQGDSAMYLCASSSQAGGRFGQETQYFGPGTRLLVL.